The 11 T cell receptor beta chains given below trace back to one sample, sequenced in a study of CD8 T cells in Susac syndrome. Random hexamers were used to reverse transcribe roughly 0.45 to 1 ug of RNA. TCRdb re-called the immunoSEQ multiplex PCR reads through MiXCR, storing one row per CDR3 protein. The data show about 83,000 distinct CDR3 sequences, approximately 96% seen once. Sequencing was carried out using CD8+ T cells from PBMCs. These receptors were collected from a human donor with Susac syndrome.

The rearrangement uses TRBV6-4 and TRBJ2-2; D is uncertain. CDR1 and CDR2 from the germline V gene are MRHNA and SNTAGT. The CDR3 extends over 13 amino acids. V dropped 4 bases and J dropped 6 bases, with 9 bases sitting between them. In DNA, the CDR3 is TGTGCCAGCAGTGTCACGACGGCCGGGGAGCTGTTTTTT. It codes for CASSVTTAGELFF.

This clonotype was seen a single time. V is TRBV20-1 and J is TRBJ1-3; TRBD1 matches at 8 bases. This CDR3 contains 17 residues. Germline trimming cut 6 bases from V and 0 bases from J; bases unmatched to any gene: 13. CDR1 and CDR2 from the germline V gene are DFQATT and SNEGSKA (reference sequence). CDR3 sequence: CSAEGPYDRGSGNTIYF. The CDR3 DNA is TGCAGTGCGGAAGGGCCCTACGACAGGGGCTCTGGAAACACCATATATTTT.

This sequence joins TRBV11-2 and TRBJ2-7; 8 nucleotides agree with TRBD1. J lost 1 base, V lost 5 bases, and 4 bases had no gene match. This CDR3 comprises 14 residues. Germline values: CDR1 SGHAT, CDR2 FQNNGV. The CDR3 loop reads CASSRGQGSYEQYF. DNA for the CDR3: TGTGCCAGCAGCCGAGGACAGGGATCCTACGAGCAGTACTTC.

The rearrangement links TRBV20-1 to TRBJ1-2; 8 bases fit TRBD1. The CDR3 sequence is 14 residues long. After removal of 6 bases from V and 5 bases from J, the junction contained 11 bases not matched to a gene. The V gene's germline CDR1 is DFQATT and CDR2 SNEGSKA (reference sequence). The CDR3 loop is CSANPGQVAYGYTF. The CDR3 bases are TGCAGTGCCAACCCGGGACAGGTAGCGTATGGCTACACCTTC.

The chain carries TRBV9 and TRBJ2-5; D is uncertain. The CDR3 extends over 14 amino acids. V was clipped by 3 bases and J by 5 bases, with 14 bases between them. Per germline, CDR1 SGDLS and CDR2 YYNGEE. The CDR3 coding sequence is TGTGCCAGCAGCGCCCGCTTTGGCCGGGAGACCCAGTACTTC. This encodes CASSARFGRETQYF.

The chain uses TRBV24-1 and TRBJ2-7; TRBD2 is a possible D gene (5 bases). The CDR3 spans 13 residues. V was pared by 6 bases and J by 3 bases, with 11 bases between. Germline assignment: CDR1 KGHDR and CDR2 SFDVKD. CDR3 coding DNA: TGTGCCACCAGTCCCGGACTTGGCTACGAGCAGTACTTC. It encodes CATSPGLGYEQYF.

In regard to this clonotype: The junction departs from the called germline gene at one end, perhaps through a read error. The chain carries TRBV11-1 and TRBJ2-6, with 8 bases lining up with TRBD1. The CDR3 is made up of 18 amino acids. Germline assignment: CDR1 SGHAT and CDR2 FQDESV (reference sequence). The CDR3 region has the DNA TGTGCCAGCAGCGTAGCTCCAAAGGACAGGGTTGGGGCCAACGTCCTGACTTTC. Residues: CASSVAPKDRVGANVLTF.

This sequence joins TRBV20-1 and TRBJ1-5; D is possibly TRBD1 (6 bases). Looked up from germline, CDR1 is DFQATT and CDR2 is SNEGSKA (reference sequence). CDR3 length: 14 amino acids. V dropped 4 bases and J dropped 0 bases, with 10 bases sitting between them. Here the CDR3 DNA reads TGCAGTGCTAACGGACAGATTAGCAATCAGCCCCAGCATTTT. Amino acids: CSANGQISNQPQHF.

The gene calls are TRBV13 and TRBJ2-7; 8 bases align to TRBD1. This CDR3 contains 15 residues. CDR1 is PRHDT and CDR2 is FYEKMQ in the germline V gene (reference sequence). After removal of 4 bases from V and 7 bases from J, the junction contained 12 bases not matched to a gene. CDR3 amino acids: CASSSRTGSYEEQYV. The CDR3 DNA reads as TGTGCCAGCAGCTCCCGGACAGGGAGTTATGAAGAGCAGTACGTC.

J is TRBJ2-7 and V is TRBV29-1; 8 positions agree with TRBD1. Germline trimming cut 6 bases from V and 2 bases from J; bases unmatched to any gene: 9. CDR3 size: 14 residues. CDR1 and CDR2 from the germline V gene are SQVTM and ANQGSEA. CDR3 DNA: TGCAGCGTGGTCTTAGGGGACAGGACCTACGAGCAGTACTTC. As protein: CSVVLGDRTYEQYF.

The chain recombines TRBV5-4 with TRBJ2-5; the D gene could be TRBD1 or TRBD2 (5 bases each). The CDR3 is made up of 15 amino acids. Germline values: CDR1 SGHNT, CDR2 YYREEE (reference sequence). V lost 2 bases and J 1 base, leaving 12 bases between the germline ends. CDR3 amino acids: CASSFRGTGQETQYF. DNA of the CDR3: TGTGCCAGCAGCTTTCGTGGGACGGGCCAAGAGACCCAGTACTTC. Complete variable domain (other parts from reference TRBV5-4 and TRBJ2-5): ETGVTQSPTHLIKTRGQQVTLRCSSQSGHNTVSWYQQALGQGPQFIFQYYREEENGRGNFPPRFSGLQFPNYSSELNVNALELDDSALYLCASSFRGTGQETQYFGPGTRLLVL.